The 30 T cell receptor beta chains reported below all come from one sample, sequenced in a study of identical twins. A single record per CDR3 protein comes from TCRdb applying MiXCR to the 5' RACE reads. The sample carries 1.5 million to 2 million distinct CDR3 sequences, about 32% recorded once. Sequencing was performed on cord blood. Source of these receptors: a newborn girl in good health.

The gene calls are TRBV5-1 and TRBJ2-3; TRBD2 matches 7 bases. Germline V gene data show CDR1 as SGHRS and CDR2 as YFSETQ. Trimming at V came to 3 bases and at J to 2 bases, leaving 9 bases not matched to a gene. This CDR3 region has 16 residues. The CDR3 reads CASSYTYGLVTDTQYF. In DNA, the CDR3 is TGCGCCAGCAGCTACACTTACGGACTAGTCACAGATACGCAGTATTTT.

This clonotype was seen more than once but under ten times. The genes are TRBV5-8 and TRBJ2-4; possibly TRBD1 or TRBD2 for D (5 bases each). This CDR3 spans 14 amino acids. Trimming stripped 6 bases from V and 6 bases from J, with 16 bases between. CDR1 is SGHTS, CDR2 YDEGEE, per germline. Here the CDR3 reads CASTGTRTANIQYF. CDR3 bases: TGTGCCAGCACCGGGACCAGGACGGCAAACATTCAGTACTTC.

In its sample, this clonotype was seen a few times. The V and J genes are TRBV10-3 and TRBJ2-7; D gene unclear. Trimming took off 2 bases at V and 0 bases at J, with 5 bases between the two ends. Germline-derived CDR1 and CDR2 are ENHRY and SYGVKD. This CDR3 spans 13 amino acids. The CDR3 nucleotides read TGTGCCATCAGTGAGCATAGCTCCTACGAGCAGTACTTC. Protein: CAISEHSSYEQYF.

This clonotype was picked up a small number of times. The V gene is TRBV28, the J gene TRBJ2-7; 10 positions match TRBD2. Germline V gives CDR1 MDHEN, CDR2 SYDVKM. V lost 5 bases, J lost 4 bases, and 8 bases stayed unmatched. CDR3 length: 15 residues. In DNA, the CDR3 is TGTGCCAGCAGTACCGGGGTTAGCGGGAGGTACGAGCAGTACTTC. Translation: CASSTGVSGRYEQYF.

There are a few counts of this clonotype. This rearrangement joins TRBV7-8 to TRBJ2-7; TRBD2 matches 12 bases. Losses at the gene ends were 8 bases for V and 3 bases for J; bases not matched to a gene: 11. Per the germline V gene, CDR1 is SGHVS and CDR2 is FQNEAQ. This CDR3 contains 16 residues. The CDR3 loop reads CASSGTSGLDLYEQYF. The CDR3 coding sequence is TGTGCCAGCTCCGGGACTAGCGGGCTGGATCTCTACGAGCAGTACTTC.

The rearrangement links TRBV5-1 to TRBJ2-1; 8 nucleotides match TRBD2. Per the germline V gene, CDR1 is SGHRS and CDR2 is YFSETQ. With V trimmed by 5 bases and J by 0 bases, 7 bases remained unmatched. CDR3 length: 16 amino acids. Here the CDR3 reads CASRYTSGSSYNEQFF. The CDR3 DNA sequence: TGCGCCAGCAGATATACTAGCGGAAGCTCCTACAATGAGCAGTTCTTC.

V usage is TRBV3-1 and J usage is TRBJ2-1, with 14 positions matching TRBD2. The CDR3 extends over 16 amino acids. Germline V CDR1 and CDR2: LGHDT, YNNKEL (reference sequence). Trimming at V came to 5 bases and at J to 8 bases, leaving 8 bases not matched to a gene. CDR3: CASSYSGTSGGYEQFF. CDR3 DNA sequence: TGTGCCAGCAGCTATTCCGGGACTAGCGGGGGTTATGAGCAGTTCTTC.

J is TRBJ1-6 and V is TRBV27, with 8 bases fitting TRBD1. Per germline, CDR1 MNHEY and CDR2 SMNVEV (reference sequence). The CDR3 runs 13 residues. With 8 bases clipped from V and 10 bases from J, the junction kept 7 bases outside the gene matches. The CDR3 spells CASQDRVGSPLHF. The CDR3, as DNA: TGTGCCAGCCAGGACAGGGTAGGCTCACCCCTCCACTTT.

The genes are TRBV7-9 and TRBJ2-5; a possible D gene is TRBD1 (6 bases). Germline V gene sequence: CDR1 SEHNR, CDR2 FQNEAQ (reference sequence). Trimming shortened V by 2 bases and J by 10 bases, and 11 bases separated the two germline ends. The CDR3 covers 12 residues. The CDR3 bases are TGTGCCAGCAGCTTAAACCTACAGGGCCAGTACTTC. This encodes CASSLNLQGQYF.

This clonotype is a singleton in its sample. The chain links TRBV7-6 to TRBJ1-1; D is undetermined. There are 14 residues in the CDR3. The V and J ends lost 5 bases and 2 bases respectively, with 12 bases between them. Per germline, CDR1 SGHVS and CDR2 FNYEAQ. The DNA for the CDR3 is TGTGCCAGCAGCCCACCAAAGACAAACACTGAAGCTTTCTTT. Amino acid sequence: CASSPPKTNTEAFF.

This clonotype has more than one count but fewer than ten. The chain carries TRBV30 and TRBJ2-1, with 9 bases fitting TRBD2. V gave up 7 bases and J gave up 3 bases; unmatched junction bases: 10. The CDR3 loop spans 15 amino acids. Germline CDR1 reads GTSNPN; CDR2 reads SVGIG (reference sequence). CDR3 sequence reads: CASPFAGGFYNEQFF. For the CDR3, the DNA is TGTGCCTCTCCGTTTGCGGGGGGGTTCTACAATGAGCAGTTCTTC.

A note on this clonotype: Its ends do not fully match the called genes, so a read error is possible. Written as DNA, the CDR3 is TGCGCCGGCAGTCAATCGATCCGGGACAGCAAAGAGACCCAGTACTTC. Translating it yields CAGSQSIRDSKETQYF. The chain joins TRBV23-1 to TRBJ2-4; 7 nucleotides agree with TRBD1. The closer fit of TRBJ2-5 to the DNA end suggests the J call may be wrong. TRBV23-1 is an ORF; its function is uncertain. The CDR3 has 16 residues.

This chain joins TRBV5-1 and TRBJ2-2; TRBD2 aligns across 7 bases. Per germline, CDR1 SGHRS and CDR2 YFSETQ. J lost 5 bases, V lost 9 bases, and 10 bases had no gene match. The CDR3 covers 14 residues. This CDR3 is CANSEPAGTGELFF. CDR3 DNA: TGCGCCAACAGTGAGCCAGCGGGAACCGGGGAGCTGTTTTTT.

The chain employs TRBV20-1 and TRBJ2-4; 7 bases line up with TRBD2. The CDR3 has 15 amino acids. Germline-derived CDR1 and CDR2 are DFQATT and SNEGSKA (reference sequence). V lost 5 bases and J lost 3; bases outside the gene matches: 10. The DNA for the CDR3 is TGCAGTGCTCGGGGGAGGGGCGGAGGCAAAAACATTCAGTACTTC. The encoded protein is CSARGRGGGKNIQYF.

This clonotype came up many times. V usage is TRBV5-1 and J usage is TRBJ1-2, with 7 bases aligning to TRBD1. The CDR3 runs to 14 residues. Germline V gene lookup returns CDR1 SGHRS and CDR2 YFSETQ. With 4 bases clipped from V and 2 bases from J, the junction kept 5 bases outside the gene matches. CDR3 nucleotides: TGCGCCAGCAGCCCGGACAGGCCAAACTATGGCTACACCTTC. This sequence encodes CASSPDRPNYGYTF.

Only a few counts were recorded for this clonotype. CDR3 nucleotide sequence: TGTGCCAGCAGCCCCGGGTGGCTAGTTCATTCGGAGACCCAGTACTTC. It yields the protein CASSPGWLVHSETQYF. J is TRBJ2-5 and V is TRBV12-3 or TRBV12-4, with no clear D. The CDR3 is made up of 16 amino acids. V was trimmed by 6 bases and J by 5 bases, leaving 22 bases between them.

V is TRBV2 and J is TRBJ2-1, with 7 bases that match TRBD2. Near its end, the DNA agrees better with TRBJ2-7, so the J call may be wrong. The length of the CDR3 is 12 residues. Germline CDR1 is SNHLY and CDR2 is FYNNEI. The CDR3 region has the DNA TGTGCCCTGCGGGGGACCTACAATGAGCAGTACTTC. Its translation: CALRGTYNEQYF.

The chain joins TRBV20-1 to TRBJ2-2, with 7 positions matching TRBD1. Looked up from germline, CDR1 is DFQATT and CDR2 is SNEGSKA (reference sequence). This CDR3 has 14 residues. CDR3 sequence reads: CRAQQGSNTGELFF. The DNA for the CDR3 is TGCAGAGCTCAACAGGGGTCGAACACCGGGGAGCTGTTTTTT.

This clonotype was observed a handful of times. This chain joins TRBV4-2 and TRBJ1-5, with D possibly matching TRBD1 (6 bases). Germline CDR1 reads LGHNA; CDR2 reads YNFKEQ. V lost 1 base, J lost 2 bases, and 9 bases lay in between. This CDR3 is 15 amino acids long. CDR3 region: CASSQGRTGNQPQHF. The CDR3 bases are TGTGCCAGCAGCCAAGGACGGACAGGCAATCAGCCCCAGCATTTT.

The rearrangement links TRBV20-1 to TRBJ1-2; the match to TRBD1 covers 9 bases. The CDR3 extends over 15 amino acids. Germline values: CDR1 DFQATT, CDR2 SNEGSKA (reference sequence). The junction had 6 bases not matched to a gene; V was cut back by 4 bases and J by 0 bases. CDR3 bases: TGCAGTGCTACCCGGACAGGGGTGGCTAACTATGGCTACACCTTC. Encoded protein: CSATRTGVANYGYTF.

This chain connects TRBV20-1 to TRBJ2-3, with D possibly TRBD2 on 6 matching bases. The CDR3 is 18 residues long. Per the germline V gene, CDR1 is DFQATT and CDR2 is SNEGSKA (reference sequence). V was shortened by 0 bases and J by 0 bases, with 19 bases between the two germline ends. The CDR3: CSARDFLTRAGSTDTQYF. CDR3 bases: TGCAGTGCTAGAGATTTTCTGACCCGTGCGGGGAGCACAGATACGCAGTATTTT.

This sequence joins TRBV10-1 and TRBJ2-2; 8 bases line up with TRBD2. Germline CDR1 is WNHNN and CDR2 is SYGVQD (reference sequence). The CDR3 spans 17 residues. V lost 0 bases, J lost 2 bases, and 5 bases stayed unmatched. CDR3 amino acids: CASSESPGRGNTGELFF. CDR3 in DNA: TGCGCCAGCAGTGAGTCCCCCGGGAGGGGCAACACCGGGGAGCTGTTTTTT.

This clonotype was counted between two and nine times. The rearrangement uses TRBV5-5 and TRBJ2-7; 13 nucleotides align to TRBD2. V shed 0 bases and J 3 bases; nucleotides not matched to a gene: 6. The CDR3 extends over 17 amino acids. Germline CDR1 is SGHKS and CDR2 is YYEKEE (reference sequence). CDR3 coding DNA: TGTGCCAGCAGCTTGGCCGTTAGACTAGCGGGAGGCTACGAGCAGTACTTC. Protein: CASSLAVRLAGGYEQYF. The full variable domain, in which reference TRBV5-5 and TRBJ2-7 provide the parts outside the CDR3, is DAGVTQSPTHLIKTRGQQVTLRCSPISGHKSVSWYQQVLGQGPQFIFQYYEKEERGRGNFPDRFSARQFPNYSSELNVNALLLGDSALYLCASSLAVRLAGGYEQYFGPGTRLTVT.

This clonotype showed up just a few times. The chain combines TRBV10-3 with TRBJ2-1; 7 nucleotides agree with TRBD2. Losses at the gene ends were 8 bases for V and 10 bases for J; bases not matched to a gene: 5. The germline V gene has CDR1 ENHRY and CDR2 SYGVKD. The CDR3 is made up of 11 amino acids. The CDR3 protein is CAIGGGSEQFF. The CDR3 bases are TGTGCCATCGGCGGGGGATCCGAGCAGTTCTTC.

J is TRBJ2-7 and V is TRBV14; the D gene is possibly TRBD1 (5 bases). The V end lost 3 bases, the J end lost 12 bases, and 18 bases lay between the germline ends. Germline V gene sequence: CDR1 SGHDN, CDR2 FVKESK. This CDR3 is built from 13 residues. The DNA for the CDR3 is TGTGCCAGCAGCCATCAGGGCCACTGGGCAGGGTACTTC. It codes for CASSHQGHWAGYF.

This clonotype was seen ten or more times. V and J are TRBV28 and TRBJ1-2; D remains ambiguous. The V gene's germline CDR1 is MDHEN and CDR2 SYDVKM. Trimming removed 5 bases from V and 4 bases from J, with 11 bases in between. This CDR3 spans 13 amino acids. The CDR3 here is CASSTTDGYGYTF. The CDR3 nucleotides read TGTGCCAGCAGTACCACGGATGGCTATGGCTACACCTTC.

This clonotype was counted many times. This rearrangement joins TRBV4-2 to TRBJ1-2; 7 nucleotides match TRBD1. Trimming removed 2 bases from V and 4 bases from J; junction bases left unmatched: 7. The CDR3 extends over 15 amino acids. In germline, CDR1 is LGHNA, CDR2 YNFKEQ. The CDR3 DNA sequence: TGTGCCAGCAGCCAAACCTACAGGGGACTCTATGGCTACACCTTC. Translation: CASSQTYRGLYGYTF.

The chain uses TRBV28 and TRBJ2-5, with D tentatively TRBD1 or TRBD2 (5 bases each). V dropped 5 bases and J dropped 5 bases, with 18 bases sitting between them. Germline V CDR1 and CDR2: MDHEN, SYDVKM. The CDR3 runs to 15 residues. As DNA, the CDR3 is TGTGCCAGCAGTCACTGGTACGGGACCCCGGAGACCCAGTACTTC. Translated, it gives CASSHWYGTPETQYF.

The chain couples TRBV3-1 to TRBJ1-2, with TRBD1 identical over 8 bases. Per the germline V gene, CDR1 is LGHDT and CDR2 is YNNKEL (reference sequence). This CDR3 has 15 amino acids. Unmatched junction bases numbered 10, after V lost 4 bases and J lost 6 bases. This chain's CDR3 is CASSPAGTGMDGYTF. CDR3 sequence (DNA): TGTGCCAGCAGCCCTGCCGGGACAGGAATGGATGGCTACACCTTC.

The J gene is TRBJ2-5, the V gene TRBV11-2, with D tentatively TRBD2 (5 bases). The germline CDR1 and CDR2 sequences are SGHAT and FQNNGV. V was clipped by 8 bases and J by 5 bases, with 12 bases between them. The CDR3 totals 12 residues. The CDR3 here is CASGPSGETQYF. CDR3 nucleotides: TGTGCCAGCGGCCCATCGGGGGAGACCCAGTACTTC.